The clone carrying this T cell receptor (beta chain) was seen only a few times. These data come from a study of response to subunit inactivated influenza vaccine. TCRdb processed the RT-PCR reads anew with MiXCR; each CDR3 protein has one entry. The table shows hundreds of thousands of distinct CDR3 sequences, with 20% to 25% occurring only once. The V and J ends lost 6 bases and 5 bases respectively, with 16 bases between them. Germline V gives CDR1 MNHNS, CDR2 SASEGT. The CDR3 has 14 residues. V is TRBV6-1 and J is TRBJ2-5; unclear D gene. The sequencing used PBMCs from blood, collected less than 22 months after vaccination. The sequence was collected from a man between 50 and 69 years old who received an inactivated influenza vaccine. CDR3 sequence reads: CASSRTPSRETQYF. The CDR3 DNA is TGTGCCAGCAGCAGGACCCCCAGCAGGGAGACCCAGTACTTC.